A selection of T cell receptor beta chains follows, all from one sample in a study of identical twins' blood T cells. TCRdb recomputed calls from the 5' RACE reads with MiXCR, one row per CDR3 protein. The repertoire holds hundreds of thousands of distinct CDR3 sequences, roughly 30% seen once, with roughly 6.1% in the top ten. Sequenced: PBMCs. These receptors were taken from a woman between 18 and 49 years old in good health. The CDR3 runs from the conserved cysteine through the conserved F or W. Fields, in order: D gene, clone size, J gene, V gene, CDR3 DNA, CDR3 protein. A D gene is named only where the DNA matches it firmly. Where a row states a size, it is once, few, many or the class of an expanded clone; other rows omit it.

>.|few|TRBJ1-5|TRBV10-3
TGTGCCATCAGCGTCGAAGCATCTCAGCCCCAGCATTTT
CAISVEASQPQHF
>.|few|TRBJ1-4|TRBV20-1
TGCAGTGCTAGCAGAATGGGTAAACTGTTTTTT
CSASRMGKLFF
>.|once|TRBJ2-1|TRBV5-6
TGTGCCAGCAGCCTCGGAACATGCAATGAGCAGTTCTTC
CASSLGTCNEQFF
>.|.|TRBJ2-7|TRBV3-1
TGTGCCAGCAGCCAGGATCGATTAGGCAGCACCCACGAGCAGTACTTC
CASSQDRLGSTHEQYF
>TRBD1|.|TRBJ1-2|TRBV27
TGTGCCAGCAGTATTGTTTGGGACAGAACGTTCACACCCGAATATGGCTACACCTTC
CASSIVWDRTFTPEYGYTF
>TRBD1|.|TRBJ2-5|TRBV20-1
TGCAGTGCTAGAGATGGGACAGTACAAGAGACCCAGTACTTC
CSARDGTVQETQYF
>.|few|TRBJ2-5|TRBV29-1
TGCAGCGTAGGAGGGCTTACGTGGGAGGTTCGAAAGACCCAGTACTTC
CSVGGLTWEVRKTQYF
>.|many|TRBJ1-1|TRBV14
TGTGCCAGCAGCCAAGATCGTCCGGGGTTCACTGAAGCTTTCTTT
CASSQDRPGFTEAFF
>TRBD1|.|TRBJ1-2|TRBV20-1
TGCAGTAGTACAGGGGGGATCTATGGCTACACCTTC
CSSTGGIYGYTF
>.|few|TRBJ1-5|TRBV10-3
TGTGCCATCATGGCGGGGACGGGGCAGCCCCAGCATTTT
CAIMAGTGQPQHF
>.|.|TRBJ2-7|TRBV12-3/TRBV12-4
TGTACCAGCAGTACTGACAGACCTTACCCTCCCGTTGGGCAGTACTTC
CTSSTDRPYPPVGQYF
>TRBD1|.|TRBJ2-7|TRBV29-1
TGCAGCGTTGTTGGGACAGGGGGATGGCAGTACTTC
CSVVGTGGWQYF
>.|many|TRBJ2-1|TRBV20-1
TGCAGTGCTAGGAAAAGCGGGTGGAACAGCAATGAGCAGTTCTTC
CSARKSGWNSNEQFF
>TRBD1|many|TRBJ1-2|TRBV2
TGTGCCAGCAGTGAATTCGGTGCAGGGGGGTACACCTTC
CASSEFGAGGYTF
>TRBD1|.|TRBJ2-3|TRBV11-3
TGTGCCAGCAGCACGACAGGGACCACAGATACGCAGTATTTT
CASSTTGTTDTQYF
>.|few|TRBJ1-1|TRBV6-5
TGTGCCAGCAGTTCCCCCACTGAAGCTTTCTTT
CASSSPTEAFF
>.|.|TRBJ1-1|TRBV19
TGTGCCAGTAGTATAGCCAACCTCAACACTGAAGCTTTCTTT
CASSIANLNTEAFF
>.|few|TRBJ1-1|TRBV20-1
TGCAGTGCTCGCAGGGGTCAGGAGGACACTGAAGCTTTCTTT
CSARRGQEDTEAFF
>TRBD2|.|TRBJ2-3|TRBV7-9
TGTGCCAGCAGCTTTACGACTAGCGGGCCTGGGAATACGCAGTATTTT
CASSFTTSGPGNTQYF
>.|.|TRBJ1-1|TRBV13
TGTGCCTGCAGCTTAAAGGAGAAGAGGACTGAAGCTTTCTTT
CACSLKEKRTEAFF